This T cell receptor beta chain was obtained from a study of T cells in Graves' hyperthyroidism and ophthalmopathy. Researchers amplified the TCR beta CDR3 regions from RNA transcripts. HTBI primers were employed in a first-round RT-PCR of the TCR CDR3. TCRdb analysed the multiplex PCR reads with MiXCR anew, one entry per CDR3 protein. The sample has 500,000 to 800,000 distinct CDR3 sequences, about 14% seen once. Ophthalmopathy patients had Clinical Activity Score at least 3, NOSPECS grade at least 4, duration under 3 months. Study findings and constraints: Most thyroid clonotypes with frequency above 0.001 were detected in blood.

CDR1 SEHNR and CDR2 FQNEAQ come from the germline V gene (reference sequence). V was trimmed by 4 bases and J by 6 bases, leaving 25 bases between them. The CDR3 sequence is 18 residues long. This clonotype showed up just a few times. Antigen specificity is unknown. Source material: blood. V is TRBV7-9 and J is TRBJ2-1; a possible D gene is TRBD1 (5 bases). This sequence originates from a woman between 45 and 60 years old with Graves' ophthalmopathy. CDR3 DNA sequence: TGTGCCAGCAGCTCACGCCGTGGACACCCCAGGTTGGGCAATGAGCAGTTCTTC. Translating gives CASSSRRGHPRLGNEQFF.